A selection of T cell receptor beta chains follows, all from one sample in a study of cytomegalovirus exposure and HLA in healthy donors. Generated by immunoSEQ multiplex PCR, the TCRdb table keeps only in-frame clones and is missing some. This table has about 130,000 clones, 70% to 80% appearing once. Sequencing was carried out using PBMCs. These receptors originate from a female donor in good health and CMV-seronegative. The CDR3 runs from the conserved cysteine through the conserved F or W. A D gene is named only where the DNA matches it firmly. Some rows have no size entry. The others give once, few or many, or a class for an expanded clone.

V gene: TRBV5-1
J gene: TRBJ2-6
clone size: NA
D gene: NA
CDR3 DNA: TGCGCCAGCAGCTTGTCACCTCAGGGCTCTGGGGCCAACGTCCTGACTTTC
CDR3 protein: CASSLSPQGSGANVLTF

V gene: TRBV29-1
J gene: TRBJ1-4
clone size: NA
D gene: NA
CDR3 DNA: TGCAGCGCCCAAGTTAGGGGTTGGGAAAAACTGTTTTTT
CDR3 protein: CSAQVRGWEKLFF

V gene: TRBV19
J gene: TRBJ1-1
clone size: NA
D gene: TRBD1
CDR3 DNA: TGTGCCAGTAGAGACAGGGCGGACACTGAAGCTTTCTTT
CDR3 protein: CASRDRADTEAFF

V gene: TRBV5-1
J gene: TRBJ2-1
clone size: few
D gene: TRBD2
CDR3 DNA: TGCGCCAGCAGCTTTCCGACTAGCGGGAGTAGGTTCTACAATGAGCAGTTCTTC
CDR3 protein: CASSFPTSGSRFYNEQFF

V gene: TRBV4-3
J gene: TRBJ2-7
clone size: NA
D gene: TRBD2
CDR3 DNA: TGCGCCAGCAGCCACCTCGGTGGTAGCGGGAGGGCCTACGAGCAGTACTTC
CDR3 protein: CASSHLGGSGRAYEQYF

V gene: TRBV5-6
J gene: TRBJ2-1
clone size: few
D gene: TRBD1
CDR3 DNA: TGTGCCAGCAGCTTGGCTATTCTGGGGACAGGGAATGAGCAGTTCTTC
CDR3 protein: CASSLAILGTGNEQFF

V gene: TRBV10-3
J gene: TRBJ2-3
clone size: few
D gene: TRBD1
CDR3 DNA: TGTGCCATCAGAACATCTCTGGACAGGTCGAGTGAGACGCAGTATTTT
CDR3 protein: CAIRTSLDRSSETQYF

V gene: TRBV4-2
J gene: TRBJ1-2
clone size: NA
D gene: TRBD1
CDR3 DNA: TGTGCCAGCAGCCAAGCCACCGGGACAGGGGGTGTTGGCTACACCTTC
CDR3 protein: CASSQATGTGGVGYTF

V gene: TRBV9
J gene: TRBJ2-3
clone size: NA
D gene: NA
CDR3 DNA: TGTGCCAGCAGCCCCGCGGGAACGGGACAGCGACGAACAGATGCGCAGTATTTT
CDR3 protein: CASSPAGTGQRRTDAQYF

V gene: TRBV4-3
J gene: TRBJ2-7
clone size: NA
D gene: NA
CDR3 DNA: TGCGCCAGCAGCCCGACCCCCGGGTCCTACGAGCAGTACTTC
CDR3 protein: CASSPTPGSYEQYF

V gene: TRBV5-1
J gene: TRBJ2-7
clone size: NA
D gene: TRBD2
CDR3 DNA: TGCGCCAGCAGCTTGGCGAGCGGGGGAAGCTCCTACGAGCAGTACTTC
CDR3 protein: CASSLASGGSSYEQYF

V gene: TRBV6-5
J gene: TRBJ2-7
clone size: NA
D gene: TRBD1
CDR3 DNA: TGTGCCAGCAGCCTGGGACAGGACACCTACGAGCAGTACTTC
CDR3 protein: CASSLGQDTYEQYF

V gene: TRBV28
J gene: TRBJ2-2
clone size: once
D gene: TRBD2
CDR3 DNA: TGTGCCAGCAGTTTCTGGAGCGGGAGAAACACCGGGGAGCTGTTTTTT
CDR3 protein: CASSFWSGRNTGELFF

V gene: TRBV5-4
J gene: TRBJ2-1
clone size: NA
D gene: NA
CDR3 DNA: TGTGCCAGCAGCCTGGGGCACGGGAACGTAGGCAATGAGCAGTTCTTC
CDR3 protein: CASSLGHGNVGNEQFF

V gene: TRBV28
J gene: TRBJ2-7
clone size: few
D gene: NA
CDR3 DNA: TGTGCCAGCAGCTTGGGGACACTCTACGAGCAGTACTTC
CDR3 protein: CASSLGTLYEQYF

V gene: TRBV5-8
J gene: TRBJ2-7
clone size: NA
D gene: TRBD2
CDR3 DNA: TGTGCCAGCAGTTCCTTGGGGGGGGACTGGTCCTACGAGCAGTACTTC
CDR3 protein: CASSSLGGDWSYEQYF

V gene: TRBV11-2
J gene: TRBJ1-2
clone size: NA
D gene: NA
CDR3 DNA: TGTGCCAGCAGCTTAGAGGTCTGGGGGCACACCTTC
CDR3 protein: CASSLEVWGHTF

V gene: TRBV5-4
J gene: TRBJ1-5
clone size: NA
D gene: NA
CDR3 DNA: TGTGCCAGCAGCCCAACAGAACAGGGCGTATGGCCCCAGCATTTT
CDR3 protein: CASSPTEQGVWPQHF

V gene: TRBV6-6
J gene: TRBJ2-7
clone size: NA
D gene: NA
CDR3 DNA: TGTGCCAGCACTCAGTTTGCCGGGACACCCTACGAGCAGTACTTC
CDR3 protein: CASTQFAGTPYEQYF

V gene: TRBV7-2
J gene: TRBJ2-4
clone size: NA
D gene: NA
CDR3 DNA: TGTGCCAGCAGCTTAGAAGGGGGGAGGGACATTCAGTACTTC
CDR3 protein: CASSLEGGRDIQYF

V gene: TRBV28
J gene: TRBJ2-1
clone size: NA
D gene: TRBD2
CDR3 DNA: TGTGCCACCTTCCCGGCGGGAGGGTTGCATGAGCAGTTCTTC
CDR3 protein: CATFPAGGLHEQFF

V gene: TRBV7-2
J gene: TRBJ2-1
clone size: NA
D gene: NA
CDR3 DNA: TGTGCCAGCAGCTTAGGGGCGGGTCGAGAGCAGTTCTTC
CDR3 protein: CASSLGAGREQFF

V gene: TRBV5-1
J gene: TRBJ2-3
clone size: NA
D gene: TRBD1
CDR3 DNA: TGCGCCAGCAGCACAGGGACAGGCAAGGATACGCAGTATTTT
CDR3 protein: CASSTGTGKDTQYF

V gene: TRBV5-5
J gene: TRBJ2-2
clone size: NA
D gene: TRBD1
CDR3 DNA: TGTGCCAGCAGCTTAGAACCGGGACAGTACACCGGGGAGCTGTTTTTT
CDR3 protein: CASSLEPGQYTGELFF

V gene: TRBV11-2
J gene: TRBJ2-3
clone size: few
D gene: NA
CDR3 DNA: TGTGCCAGCATCCTGACAGGCACAGATACGCAGTATTTT
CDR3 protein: CASILTGTDTQYF

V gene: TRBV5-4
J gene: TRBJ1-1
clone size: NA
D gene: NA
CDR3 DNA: TGTGCCAGCAGCTTGGCAGGGCTCATGAACACTGAAGCTTTCTTT
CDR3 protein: CASSLAGLMNTEAFF

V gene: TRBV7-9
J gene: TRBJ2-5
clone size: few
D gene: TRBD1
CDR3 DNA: TGTGCCAGCAGCGTTGGGACAGCCGGAGAGACCCAGTACTTC
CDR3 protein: CASSVGTAGETQYF

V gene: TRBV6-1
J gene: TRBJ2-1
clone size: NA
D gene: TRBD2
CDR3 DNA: TGTGCCAGCAGGATGCGGGCGGGAGGGGACAATGAGCAGTTCTTC
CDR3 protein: CASRMRAGGDNEQFF

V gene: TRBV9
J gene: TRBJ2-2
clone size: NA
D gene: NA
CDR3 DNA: TGTGCCAGCAGCAGAGTCCCGGGAGAGAACACCGGGGAGCTGTTTTTT
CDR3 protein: CASSRVPGENTGELFF

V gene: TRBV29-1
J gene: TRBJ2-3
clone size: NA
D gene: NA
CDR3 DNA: TGCAGCGTTGAACACAGTCGCACAGATACGCAGTATTTT
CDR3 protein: CSVEHSRTDTQYF

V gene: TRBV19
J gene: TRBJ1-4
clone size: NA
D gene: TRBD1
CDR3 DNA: TGTGCCAGTAGTCCAGGACAGGCGGATCGGGAAAAACTGTTTTTT
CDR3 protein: CASSPGQADREKLFF

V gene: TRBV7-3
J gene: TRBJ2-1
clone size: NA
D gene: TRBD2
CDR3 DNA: TGTGCCAGCAGCTCAGGACTAGCGGACTACAATGAGCAGTTCTTC
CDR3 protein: CASSSGLADYNEQFF

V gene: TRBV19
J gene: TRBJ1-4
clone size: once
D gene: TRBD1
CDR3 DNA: TGTGCCACCCAGACAGGGGGCGGTGAAAAACTGTTTTTT
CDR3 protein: CATQTGGGEKLFF

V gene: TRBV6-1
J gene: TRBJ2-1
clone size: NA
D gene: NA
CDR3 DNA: TGTGCCAGCACAGGGTGGTCCTACAATGAGCAGTTCTTC
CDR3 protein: CASTGWSYNEQFF

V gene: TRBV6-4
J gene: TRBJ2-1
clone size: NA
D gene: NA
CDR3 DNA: TGTGCCAGCAGCGACGGAGGGAAAGCAACCTACAATGAGCAGTTCTTC
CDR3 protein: CASSDGGKATYNEQFF

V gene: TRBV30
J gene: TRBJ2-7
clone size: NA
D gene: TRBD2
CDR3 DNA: TGTGCCTGGGGACTAGCGGGAGGGCTCTACGAGCAGTACTTC
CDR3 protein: CAWGLAGGLYEQYF

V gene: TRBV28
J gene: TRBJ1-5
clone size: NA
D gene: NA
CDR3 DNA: TGTGCCAGCAGCGTCGCGGTGGGCAATCAGCCCCAGCATTTT
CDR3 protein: CASSVAVGNQPQHF

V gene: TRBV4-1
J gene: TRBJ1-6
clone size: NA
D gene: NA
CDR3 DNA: TGCGCCAGCAGCCCTCTCCTTCAAGTGAGTTCACCCCTCCACTTT
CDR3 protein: CASSPLLQVSSPLHF

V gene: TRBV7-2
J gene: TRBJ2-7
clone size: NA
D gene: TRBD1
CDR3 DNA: TGTGCCAGCAGCTCGCAAGGGACAGGGGACGAGCAGTACTTC
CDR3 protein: CASSSQGTGDEQYF

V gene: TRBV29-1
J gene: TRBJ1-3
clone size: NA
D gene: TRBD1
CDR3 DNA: TGCAGCGTGGCGGGACAGGGACCTGGAAACACCATATATTTT
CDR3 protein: CSVAGQGPGNTIYF

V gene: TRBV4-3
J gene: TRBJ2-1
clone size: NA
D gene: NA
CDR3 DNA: TGCGCCAGCAGCCAAGCGGATGAGCAGTTCTTC
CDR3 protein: CASSQADEQFF

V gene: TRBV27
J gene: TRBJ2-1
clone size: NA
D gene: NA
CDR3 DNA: TGTGCCAGCAGTTTCCAGATTGTAGAGCAGTTCTTC
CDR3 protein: CASSFQIVEQFF

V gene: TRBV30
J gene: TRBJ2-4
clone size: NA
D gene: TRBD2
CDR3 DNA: TGTGCCTGGGCTAGCGGCCGGGCGGCCAAAAACATTCAGTACTTC
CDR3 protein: CAWASGRAAKNIQYF

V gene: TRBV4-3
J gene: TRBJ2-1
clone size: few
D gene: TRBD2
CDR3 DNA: TGCGCCAGCAGCCAAGATTCGGGAGGCTCCTACAATGAGCAGTTCTTC
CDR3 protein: CASSQDSGGSYNEQFF

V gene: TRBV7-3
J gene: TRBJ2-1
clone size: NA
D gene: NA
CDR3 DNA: TGTGCCAGCAGCTTAAACTCCGTAAGCGATGAGCAGTTCTTC
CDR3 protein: CASSLNSVSDEQFF

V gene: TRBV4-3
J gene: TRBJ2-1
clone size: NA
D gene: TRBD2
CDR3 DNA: TGCGCCAGCAGCCAAGGCGTTAGCGGGAGTTCGGCCTACAATGAGCAGTTCTTC
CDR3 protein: CASSQGVSGSSAYNEQFF

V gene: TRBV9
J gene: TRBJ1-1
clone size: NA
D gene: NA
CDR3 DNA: TGTGCCAGCAGCGTAGGCGGTATGAACACTGAAGCTTTCTTT
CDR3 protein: CASSVGGMNTEAFF

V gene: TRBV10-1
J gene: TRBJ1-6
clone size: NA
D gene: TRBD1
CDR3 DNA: TGCGCCAGCAGTGAGACGACAGGGGATTCACCCCTCCACTTT
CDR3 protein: CASSETTGDSPLHF

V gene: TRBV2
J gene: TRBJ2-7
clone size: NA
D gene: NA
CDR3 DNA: TGTGCCAGCAGTGAACCGTCCTACGAGCAGTACTTC
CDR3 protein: CASSEPSYEQYF

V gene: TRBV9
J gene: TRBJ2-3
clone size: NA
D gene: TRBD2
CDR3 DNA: TGTGCCAGCAGCCCTAGCGGGATCCTCAATACGCAGTATTTT
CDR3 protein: CASSPSGILNTQYF

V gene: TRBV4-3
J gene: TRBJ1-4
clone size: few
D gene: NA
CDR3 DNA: TGCGCCAGCAGCCGAAAGGGGGATGGTGAAAAACTGTTTTTT
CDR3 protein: CASSRKGDGEKLFF

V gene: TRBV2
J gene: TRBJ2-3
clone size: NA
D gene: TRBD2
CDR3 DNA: TGTGCCAGCAGCCCGAGAGGCGGGAGGGATACGCAGTATTTT
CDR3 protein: CASSPRGGRDTQYF